What follows describes a single T cell receptor (beta chain). This clone was recorded a few times. Its recognized antigen is unknown. Qualities for individual bases were not recorded, and no much larger clone is one base off. This entry is derived from a study of shared T cell receptors in the human thymus (dated by TCRdb to the early 2020s). Study-wide context: The study examined how self-reactive, shared T-cell receptor alpha chains are generated in the human thymus.

The V end loses 1 base and the J end loses 3 bases, and a stretch of 16 bases separates them. CDR1 MGHRA and CDR2 YSYEKL were looked up in the germline V gene. The CDR3 runs 18 amino acids, cysteine and phenylalanine included. Just CDR3 DNA is preserved here, 54 bases in frame from base 1. The library was produced with the immunoSEQ multiplex PCR assay. TCRdb carries this immuneACCESS record with in-frame sequences only. Its versions omit some clonotypes, under half of them owing to an unresolved V gene in the studies checked, with the rest unexplained. The sample has 550,000 to 800,000 clones on record, approximately 85% of them singletons. The ten most abundant clones make up about 0.011% of the sample. Another study also made use of these data, one on human thymus T cells. Looking at the second paper: Donors were immunologically healthy infants undergoing open corrective cardiac surgery for congenital heart defects in Finland. Thymus tissue was collected as surgical resects that were removed during corrective cardiac surgery. Biased V and J gene segment usage appeared to be present in both thymic and peripheral blood repertoires. Highly overlapping thymic TCR repertoires among unrelated individuals were reported in the related research. The study used 7 or 8 infant thymus samples plus four related peripheral blood samples to characterize TCR alpha and beta repertoires. Donor ages ranged from about 6 to 244 days, and the cohort comprised 5 to 7 male and two female infants. Thymocytes were mechanically released from the tissue and were stored as pellets of about 8.5-31 million cells at -70 degrees C. Genomic DNA was extracted from frozen cell pellets with a QIAsymphony instrument. Using the immunoSEQ multiplex PCR assay, the TCRB and TCRAD loci were amplified from a standardized quantity of quality-controlled genomic DNA. The V(D)J region was spanned by amplicons of a length sufficient to cover the CDR3 and to identify V and J genes. Through the commercial immunoSEQ service, the amplicons were sequenced on an Illumina platform. Primer bias and sequencing errors were corrected as previously described, and TCRAD and TCRB definitions were based on the IMGT database. Analysis of the repertoires was done with immunoSEQ Analyzer 3.0 and VDJTools and included basic statistics, V/J segment usage, diversity estimates, rarefaction and pairwise overlap. Chao1, ChaoE, Efron-Thisted, Shannon and inverse Simpson indices were used to estimate diversity, which was also estimated on datasets down-sampled to the smallest sample. Repertoire overlap was determined by strict matching of CDR3 nucleotide sequence, V gene and J gene, and Jaccard-based multidimensional scaling clustering was applied. On average, thymus samples gave 650,000 to 850,000 unique TCRB clonotypes, whereas blood samples gave roughly 80,000.

This TCR came from a girl under three years old with a congenital heart defect. Donor details come from another sample of the same person, matched by shared clones. Sequences were obtained from thymocytes. The chain couples TRBV4-1 to TRBJ1-6; no D gene can be assigned with confidence. This receptor carries the CDR3 CASSQGVAGRDYNSPLHF. The DNA sequence is given as TGCGCCAGCAGCCAAGGAGTCGCGGGCCGCGACTATAATTCACCCCTCCACTTT.